This is a list of T cell receptor beta chains from one sample in a study of cytomegalovirus exposure and HLA in healthy donors. Profiled with immunoSEQ multiplex PCR; TCRdb holds only in-frame clones, not every one. The sample shows about 160,000 clones, about 88% of them seen only once. The sample was PBMCs. The receptor source for this set is a woman aged 18-29 years in good health and CMV-seronegative. Each CDR3 is given with its conserved first and last residue. Each record gives: clone size, V gene, J gene, D gene, CDR3 DNA, CDR3 protein. A D gene is named only where the DNA matches it firmly. Not all rows give a size; the values are once, few, many and, for expanded clones, a class.

size: once; V: TRBV4-1; J: TRBJ1-5; D: -; DNA: TGCGCCAGCAGCCAAGATCCAGGGAGGAGACAGCCCCAGCATTTT; CDR3: CASSQDPGRRQPQHF
size: once; V: TRBV5-5; J: TRBJ2-2; D: TRBD1; DNA: TGTGCCAGCAGCTTGTGGCAGGGGGACACCGGGGAGCTGTTTTTT; CDR3: CASSLWQGDTGELFF
size: -; V: TRBV7-9; J: TRBJ2-3; D: TRBD2; DNA: TGTGCCAGCAGCTCCATCCCGGGGGGGGCCGGGGGCACAGATACGCAGTATTTT; CDR3: CASSSIPGGAGGTDTQYF
size: few; V: TRBV2; J: TRBJ1-1; D: -; DNA: TGTGCCAGCAGTCTCCAACGGGGCACTGAAGCTTTCTTT; CDR3: CASSLQRGTEAFF
size: -; V: TRBV5-4; J: TRBJ2-1; D: TRBD2; DNA: TGTGCCAGCAGGGATCTAGCGGGAGGGGACAATGAGCAGTTCTTC; CDR3: CASRDLAGGDNEQFF
size: -; V: TRBV23-1; J: TRBJ1-5; D: -; DNA: TGCGCCAGCGGCTTTTATGGGGAGAGGGTGGGCGGACAGCCCCAGCATTTT; CDR3: CASGFYGERVGGQPQHF
size: -; V: TRBV28; J: TRBJ1-5; D: TRBD1; DNA: TGTGCCAGCCACCCCCAGGGGGTGGGCAATCAGCCCCAGCATTTT; CDR3: CASHPQGVGNQPQHF
size: -; V: TRBV6-1; J: TRBJ1-1; D: -; DNA: TGTGCCAGCAGTATCGAGGACAGCTACACTGAAGCTTTCTTT; CDR3: CASSIEDSYTEAFF
size: -; V: TRBV6-4; J: TRBJ2-7; D: -; DNA: TGTGCCAGCAGGTCCGTAAGGGGATTCTACGAGCAGTACTTC; CDR3: CASRSVRGFYEQYF
size: -; V: TRBV30; J: TRBJ1-2; D: TRBD1; DNA: TGTGCCTGGAGTGTAGGGACAGGATATGGCTACACCTTC; CDR3: CAWSVGTGYGYTF
size: -; V: TRBV5-6; J: TRBJ1-2; D: -; DNA: TGTGCCAGCAGCTTGAGGGGTAACCGCTATGGCTACACCTTC; CDR3: CASSLRGNRYGYTF
size: -; V: TRBV2; J: TRBJ1-1; D: -; DNA: TGTGCCAGCAGTGTGGAGAACATGAACACTGAAGCTTTCTTT; CDR3: CASSVENMNTEAFF
size: -; V: TRBV4-2; J: TRBJ2-1; D: TRBD2; DNA: TGTGCCAGCAGCCAAGGCCTGGGGGTAGCGGGGGGGAATGAGCAGTTCTTC; CDR3: CASSQGLGVAGGNEQFF
size: -; V: TRBV7-8; J: TRBJ2-3; D: TRBD2; DNA: TGTGCCAGCAGCTTAGTTAGGCTAGCGGTAGAGAGCACAGATACGCAGTATTTT; CDR3: CASSLVRLAVESTDTQYF
size: -; V: TRBV27; J: TRBJ2-7; D: -; DNA: TGTGCCAGCAGTTTACCCCGGGGTAGCGGATCCTACGAGCAGTACTTC; CDR3: CASSLPRGSGSYEQYF
size: -; V: TRBV2; J: TRBJ2-5; D: -; DNA: TGTGCCAGCAGTGAGTTCGGGGTGGAGACCCAGTACTTC; CDR3: CASSEFGVETQYF
size: -; V: TRBV6-5; J: TRBJ1-2; D: -; DNA: TGTGCCAGCAGTTTGGACAGAGCTAACTATGGCTACACCTTC; CDR3: CASSLDRANYGYTF
size: -; V: TRBV28; J: TRBJ1-2; D: TRBD1; DNA: TGTGCCAGCAACCTTAACAACAGGGGATATGGCTACACCTTC; CDR3: CASNLNNRGYGYTF
size: -; V: TRBV5-6; J: TRBJ1-2; D: -; DNA: TGTGCCAGCAGCTTGGGCGGGACCCATGGCTACACCTTC; CDR3: CASSLGGTHGYTF
size: -; V: TRBV5-5; J: TRBJ2-5; D: -; DNA: TGTGCCAGCAGCGCGGGGTCAAGAGAGACCCAGTACTTC; CDR3: CASSAGSRETQYF
size: -; V: TRBV4-1; J: TRBJ1-3; D: -; DNA: TGCGCCAGCAGCCAATCTTTCGGGTCCTCTGGAAACACCATATATTTT; CDR3: CASSQSFGSSGNTIYF
size: -; V: TRBV7-6; J: TRBJ2-7; D: TRBD1; DNA: TGTGCCAGCAGCTCCTCCGGGACAGGGGCCGAGCAGTACTTC; CDR3: CASSSSGTGAEQYF
size: -; V: TRBV28; J: TRBJ1-4; D: TRBD1; DNA: TGTGCCAGCAGTTTGGGGACAGGGCAGGAAAAACTGTTTTTT; CDR3: CASSLGTGQEKLFF
size: -; V: TRBV11-2; J: TRBJ2-2; D: -; DNA: TGTGCCAGCAGCCCTCTCGACTTCACCGGGGAGCTGTTTTTT; CDR3: CASSPLDFTGELFF
size: -; V: TRBV7-8; J: TRBJ1-1; D: -; DNA: TGTGCCAGCAGCTTATACGGGAACACTGAAGCTTTCTTT; CDR3: CASSLYGNTEAFF
size: -; V: TRBV7-9; J: TRBJ2-6; D: TRBD1; DNA: TGTGCCAGCAGCTCCGGGACAGGGGGATCCCTTAACGTCCTGACTTTC; CDR3: CASSSGTGGSLNVLTF
size: few; V: TRBV5-6; J: TRBJ2-1; D: -; DNA: TGTGCCAGCAGCCCAAGAGGGGGGGCATACAATGAGCAGTTCTTC; CDR3: CASSPRGGAYNEQFF
size: -; V: TRBV15; J: TRBJ1-2; D: -; DNA: TGTGCCACCAGCAGAGTGGCAGGGTACTATGGCTACACCTTC; CDR3: CATSRVAGYYGYTF
size: -; V: TRBV7-9; J: TRBJ1-1; D: -; DNA: TGTGCCAGCAGCTCCCCCGTACCGGGGGACACTGAAGCTTTCTTT; CDR3: CASSSPVPGDTEAFF
size: -; V: TRBV2; J: TRBJ2-1; D: TRBD2; DNA: TGTGCCAGCAGTAACGAACTAGCGGGGGGCAATGAGCAGTTCTTC; CDR3: CASSNELAGGNEQFF